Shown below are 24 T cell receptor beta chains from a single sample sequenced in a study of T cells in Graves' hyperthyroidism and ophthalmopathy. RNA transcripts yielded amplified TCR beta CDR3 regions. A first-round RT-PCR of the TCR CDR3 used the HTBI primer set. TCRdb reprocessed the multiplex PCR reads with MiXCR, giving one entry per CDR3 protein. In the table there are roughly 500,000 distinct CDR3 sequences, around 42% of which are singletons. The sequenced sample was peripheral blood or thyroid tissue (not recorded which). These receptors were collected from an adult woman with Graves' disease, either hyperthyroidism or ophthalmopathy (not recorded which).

CDR3 in DNA: TGCAGTGCTACCCGGGACCGAACATACTATGGCTACACCTTC. Translation gives CSATRDRTYYGYTF. The chain employs TRBV20-1 and TRBJ1-2; D is perhaps TRBD1 (5 bases). Deletions cut 4 bases from V and 3 bases from J, with 15 bases between. Germline CDR1 reads DFQATT; CDR2 reads SNEGSKA (reference sequence). The CDR3 extends over 14 amino acids.

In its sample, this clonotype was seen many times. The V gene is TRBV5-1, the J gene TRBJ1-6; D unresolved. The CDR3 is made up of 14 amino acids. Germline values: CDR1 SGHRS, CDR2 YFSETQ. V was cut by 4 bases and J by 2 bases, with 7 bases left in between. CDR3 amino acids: CASSRDAYNSPLHF. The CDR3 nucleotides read TGCGCCAGCAGCCGTGACGCCTATAATTCACCCCTCCACTTT.

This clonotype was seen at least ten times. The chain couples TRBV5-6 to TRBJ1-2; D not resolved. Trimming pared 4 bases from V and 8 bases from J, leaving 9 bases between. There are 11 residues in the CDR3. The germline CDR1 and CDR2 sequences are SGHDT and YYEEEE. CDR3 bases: TGTGCCAGCAGCCCTCAGGAGGGCTACACCTTC. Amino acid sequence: CASSPQEGYTF.

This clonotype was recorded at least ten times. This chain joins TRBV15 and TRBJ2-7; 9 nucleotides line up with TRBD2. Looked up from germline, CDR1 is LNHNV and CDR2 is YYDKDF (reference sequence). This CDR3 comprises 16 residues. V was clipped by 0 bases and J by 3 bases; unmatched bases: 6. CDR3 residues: CATSRDRASGDYEQYF. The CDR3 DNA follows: TGTGCCACCAGCAGAGATCGGGCTAGCGGGGACTACGAGCAGTACTTC.

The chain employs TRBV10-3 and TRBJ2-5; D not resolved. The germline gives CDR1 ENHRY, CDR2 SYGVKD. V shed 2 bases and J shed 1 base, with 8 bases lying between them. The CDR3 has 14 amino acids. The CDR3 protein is CAISEMAIQETQYF. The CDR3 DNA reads TGTGCCATCAGTGAGATGGCTATCCAAGAGACCCAGTACTTC.

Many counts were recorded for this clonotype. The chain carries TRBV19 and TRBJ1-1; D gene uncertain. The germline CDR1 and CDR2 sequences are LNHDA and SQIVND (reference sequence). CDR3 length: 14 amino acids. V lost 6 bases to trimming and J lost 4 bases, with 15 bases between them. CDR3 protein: CASSRFEGGTEAFF. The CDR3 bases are TGTGCCAGTAGCCGGTTCGAGGGTGGCACTGAAGCTTTCTTT.

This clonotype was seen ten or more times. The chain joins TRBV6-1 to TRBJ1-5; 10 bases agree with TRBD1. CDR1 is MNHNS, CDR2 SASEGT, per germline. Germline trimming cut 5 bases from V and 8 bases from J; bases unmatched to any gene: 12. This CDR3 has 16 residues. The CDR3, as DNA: TGTGCCAGCAGTCCCCAAGACAGGGGGCCCTATAAGCCCCAGCATTTT. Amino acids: CASSPQDRGPYKPQHF.

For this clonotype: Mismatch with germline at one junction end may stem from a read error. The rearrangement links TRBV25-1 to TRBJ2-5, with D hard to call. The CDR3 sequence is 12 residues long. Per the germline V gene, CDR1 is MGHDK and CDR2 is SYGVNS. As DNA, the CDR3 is TGTGCCAGCAATGAATTGGGTGAGACCCAGTACTTC. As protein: CASNELGETQYF. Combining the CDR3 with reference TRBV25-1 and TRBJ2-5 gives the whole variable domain EADIYQTPRYLVIGTGKKITLECSQTMGHDKMYWYQQDPGMELHLIHYSYGVNSTEKGDLSSESTVSRIRTEHFPLTLESARPSHTSQYLCASNELGETQYFGPGTRLLVL.

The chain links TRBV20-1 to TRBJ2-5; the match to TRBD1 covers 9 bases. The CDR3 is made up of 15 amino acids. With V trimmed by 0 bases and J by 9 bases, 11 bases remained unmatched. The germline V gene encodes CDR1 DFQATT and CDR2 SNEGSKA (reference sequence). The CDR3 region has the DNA TGCAGTGCTAGAGAGACAGGGGGGAAGGGGCAGCCCCAGTACTTC. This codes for CSARETGGKGQPQYF.

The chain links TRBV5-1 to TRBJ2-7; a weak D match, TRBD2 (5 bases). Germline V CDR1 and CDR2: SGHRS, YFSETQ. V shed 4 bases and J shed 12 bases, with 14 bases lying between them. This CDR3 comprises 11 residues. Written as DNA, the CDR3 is TGCGCCAGCAGCCTGGATGGAGGACCGTACTTC. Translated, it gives CASSLDGGPYF.

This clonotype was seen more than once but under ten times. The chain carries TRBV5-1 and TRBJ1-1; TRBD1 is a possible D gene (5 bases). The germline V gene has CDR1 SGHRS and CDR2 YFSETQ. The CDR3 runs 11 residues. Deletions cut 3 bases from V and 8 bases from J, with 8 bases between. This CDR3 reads CASSWGSEAFF. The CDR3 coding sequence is TGCGCCAGCAGCTGGGGGTCCGAAGCTTTCTTT.

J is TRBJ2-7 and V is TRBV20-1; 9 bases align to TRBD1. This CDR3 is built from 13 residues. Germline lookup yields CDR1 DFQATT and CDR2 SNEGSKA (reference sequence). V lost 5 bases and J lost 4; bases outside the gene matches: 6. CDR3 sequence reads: CSALTGGGYEQYF. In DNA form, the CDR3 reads TGCAGTGCTTTGACAGGGGGAGGTTACGAGCAGTACTTC.

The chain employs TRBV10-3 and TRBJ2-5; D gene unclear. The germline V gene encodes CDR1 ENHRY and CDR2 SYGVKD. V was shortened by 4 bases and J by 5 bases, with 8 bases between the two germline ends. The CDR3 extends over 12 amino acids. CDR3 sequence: CAISALRETQYF. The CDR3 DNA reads TGTGCCATCAGTGCTTTGAGGGAGACCCAGTACTTC.

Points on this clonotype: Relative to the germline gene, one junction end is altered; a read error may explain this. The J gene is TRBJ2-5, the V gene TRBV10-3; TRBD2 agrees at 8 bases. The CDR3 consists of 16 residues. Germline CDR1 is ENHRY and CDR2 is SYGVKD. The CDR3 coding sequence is TGTGCCAGCAGTTTAGCGGGACTACGAGCTTTGAGGACCCAGTACTTC. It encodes CASSLAGLRALRTQYF.

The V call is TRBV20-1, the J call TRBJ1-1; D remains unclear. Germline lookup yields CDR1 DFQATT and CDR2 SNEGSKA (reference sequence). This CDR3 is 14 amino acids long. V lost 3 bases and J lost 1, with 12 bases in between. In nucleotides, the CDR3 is TGCAGTGCTAGCGGCACAGCCTGGAACACTGAAGCTTTCTTT. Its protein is CSASGTAWNTEAFF.

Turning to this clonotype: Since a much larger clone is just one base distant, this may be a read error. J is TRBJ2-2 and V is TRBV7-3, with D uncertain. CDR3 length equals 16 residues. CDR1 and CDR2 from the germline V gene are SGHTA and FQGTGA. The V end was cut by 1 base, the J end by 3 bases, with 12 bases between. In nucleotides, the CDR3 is TGTGCCAGCAGCTTAATGGGGAATTTGGACACCGGGGAGCTGTTTTTT. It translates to CASSLMGNLDTGELFF.

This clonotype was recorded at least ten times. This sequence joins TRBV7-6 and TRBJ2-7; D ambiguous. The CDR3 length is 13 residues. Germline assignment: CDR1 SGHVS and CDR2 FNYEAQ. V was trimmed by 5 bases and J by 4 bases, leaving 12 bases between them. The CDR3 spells CASSLTQWYEQYF. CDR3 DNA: TGTGCCAGCAGCCTCACCCAGTGGTACGAGCAGTACTTC.

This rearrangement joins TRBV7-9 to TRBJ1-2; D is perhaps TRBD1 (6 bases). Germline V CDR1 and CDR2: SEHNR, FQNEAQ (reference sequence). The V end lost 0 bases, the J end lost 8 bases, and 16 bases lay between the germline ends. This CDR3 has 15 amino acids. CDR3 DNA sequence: TGTGCCAGCAGCTTAGCTGCCAACAGGGTGAAAGGCTACACCTTC. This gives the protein CASSLAANRVKGYTF.

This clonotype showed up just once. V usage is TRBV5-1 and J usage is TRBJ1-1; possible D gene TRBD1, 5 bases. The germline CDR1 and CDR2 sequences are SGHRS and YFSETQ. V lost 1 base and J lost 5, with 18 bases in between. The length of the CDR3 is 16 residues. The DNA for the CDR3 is TGCGCCAGCAGCTTGTTCGGGGGAACTCGGTTTACTGAAGCTTTCTTT. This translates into CASSLFGGTRFTEAFF.

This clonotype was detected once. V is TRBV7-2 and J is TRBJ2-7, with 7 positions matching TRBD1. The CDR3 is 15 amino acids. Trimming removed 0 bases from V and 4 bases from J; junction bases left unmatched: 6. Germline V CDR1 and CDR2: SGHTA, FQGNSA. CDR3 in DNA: TGTGCCAGCAGCTTAGCGCCGGGACAGCGATACGAGCAGTACTTC. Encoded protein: CASSLAPGQRYEQYF.

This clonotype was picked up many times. CDR3 DNA: TGTGCCTGTGACTCAGGCCTTAACTATGGCTACACCTTC. Its protein product is CACDSGLNYGYTF. The chain carries TRBV30 and TRBJ1-2; D is unresolved. Germline CDR1 is GTSNPN and CDR2 is SVGIG (reference sequence). Trimming took off 6 bases at V and 1 base at J, with 12 bases between the two ends. The CDR3 is 13 residues long.

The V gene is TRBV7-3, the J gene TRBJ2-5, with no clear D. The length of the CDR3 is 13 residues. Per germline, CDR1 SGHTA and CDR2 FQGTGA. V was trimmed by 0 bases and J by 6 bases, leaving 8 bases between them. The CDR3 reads CASSLTVMQTQYF. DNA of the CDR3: TGTGCCAGCAGCTTAACGGTTATGCAGACCCAGTACTTC.

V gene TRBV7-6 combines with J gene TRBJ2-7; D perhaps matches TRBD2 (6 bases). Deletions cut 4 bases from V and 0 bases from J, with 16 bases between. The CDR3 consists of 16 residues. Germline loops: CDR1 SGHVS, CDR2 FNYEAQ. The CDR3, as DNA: TGTGCCAGCAGCTCTGGAGTAGCGGAGAGCTCCTACGAGCAGTACTTC. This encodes CASSSGVAESSYEQYF.

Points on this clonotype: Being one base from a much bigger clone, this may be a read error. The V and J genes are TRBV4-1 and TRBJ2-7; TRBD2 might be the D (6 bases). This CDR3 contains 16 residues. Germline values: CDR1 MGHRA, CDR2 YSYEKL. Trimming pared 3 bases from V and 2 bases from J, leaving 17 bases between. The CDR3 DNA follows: TGCGCCAGCAGCCAGGAACGGCAAGGAGGGGCCTACGAGCAGTACTTC. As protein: CASSQERQGGAYEQYF.